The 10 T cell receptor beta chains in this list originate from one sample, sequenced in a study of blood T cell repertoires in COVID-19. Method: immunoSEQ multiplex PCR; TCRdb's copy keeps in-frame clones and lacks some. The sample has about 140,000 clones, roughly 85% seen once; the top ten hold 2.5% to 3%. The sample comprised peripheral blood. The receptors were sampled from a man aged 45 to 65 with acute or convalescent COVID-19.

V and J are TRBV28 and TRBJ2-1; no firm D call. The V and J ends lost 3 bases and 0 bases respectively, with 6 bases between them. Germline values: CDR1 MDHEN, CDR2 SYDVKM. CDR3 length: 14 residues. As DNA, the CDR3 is TGTGCCAGCAGTTTCCCCCTCTCCTACAATGAGCAGTTCTTC. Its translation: CASSFPLSYNEQFF.

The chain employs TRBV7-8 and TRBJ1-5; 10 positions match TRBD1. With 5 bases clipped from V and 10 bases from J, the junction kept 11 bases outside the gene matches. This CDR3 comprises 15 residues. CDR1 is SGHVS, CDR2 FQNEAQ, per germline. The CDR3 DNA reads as TGTGCCAGCAGCCCCCGGGACAGGGGCAAAGGTCCCCAGCATTTT. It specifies CASSPRDRGKGPQHF. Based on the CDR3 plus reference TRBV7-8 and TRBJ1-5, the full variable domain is GAGVSQSPRYKVAKRGQDVALRCDPISGHVSLFWYQQALGQGPEFLTYFQNEAQLDKSGLPSDRFFAERPEGSVSTLKIQRTQQEDSAVYLCASSPRDRGKGPQHFGDGTRLSIL.

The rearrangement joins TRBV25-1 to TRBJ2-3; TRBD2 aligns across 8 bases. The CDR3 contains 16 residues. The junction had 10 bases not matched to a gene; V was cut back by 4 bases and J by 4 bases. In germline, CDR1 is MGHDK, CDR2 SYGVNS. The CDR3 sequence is CASSGPGGNKADTQYF. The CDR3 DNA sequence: TGTGCCAGCAGTGGGCCGGGGGGGAACAAGGCAGATACGCAGTATTTT.

The CDR3 DNA follows: TGTGCCAGCAGGGGGACAGGGGGTGCCTACGAGCAGTACTTC. Amino acids: CASRGTGGAYEQYF. The J gene is TRBJ2-7, the V gene TRBV28; 11 bases are shared with TRBD1. Per the germline V gene, CDR1 is MDHEN and CDR2 is SYDVKM. The CDR3 loop spans 14 amino acids. V lost 6 bases and J lost 2; bases outside the gene matches: 3.

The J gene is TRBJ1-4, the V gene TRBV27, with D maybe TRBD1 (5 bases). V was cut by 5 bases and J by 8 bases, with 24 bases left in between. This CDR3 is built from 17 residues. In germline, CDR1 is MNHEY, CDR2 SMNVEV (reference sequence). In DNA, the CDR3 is TGTGCCAGCAGTAGGGGCCGATCGGCAGGGTTTGGCGAAAAACTGTTTTTT. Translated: CASSRGRSAGFGEKLFF.

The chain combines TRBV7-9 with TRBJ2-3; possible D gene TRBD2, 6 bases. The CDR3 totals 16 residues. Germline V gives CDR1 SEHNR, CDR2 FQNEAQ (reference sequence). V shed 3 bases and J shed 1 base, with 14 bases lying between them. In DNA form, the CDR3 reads TGTGCCAGCAGCTTGATCCCCGGGGGAGGCACAGATACGCAGTATTTT. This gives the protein CASSLIPGGGTDTQYF.

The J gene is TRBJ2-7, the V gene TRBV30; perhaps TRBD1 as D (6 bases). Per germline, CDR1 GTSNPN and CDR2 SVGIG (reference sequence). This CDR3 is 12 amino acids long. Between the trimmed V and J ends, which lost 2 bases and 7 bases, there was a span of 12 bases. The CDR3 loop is CAWSPTGWEQYF. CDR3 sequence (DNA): TGTGCCTGGAGTCCGACAGGTTGGGAGCAGTACTTC. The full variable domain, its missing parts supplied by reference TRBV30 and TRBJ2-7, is SQTIHQWPATLVQPVGSPLSLECTVEGTSNPNLYWYRQAAGRGLQLLFYSVGIGQISSEVPQNLSASRPQDRQFILSSKKLLLSDSGFYLCAWSPTGWEQYFGPGTRLTVT.

The CDR3 loop reads CASSNRGGHSGELFF. In DNA, the CDR3 is TGTGCCAGCAGCAACCGGGGGGGCCATAGCGGGGAGCTGTTTTTT. This chain uses TRBV11-2 with TRBJ2-2; 8 nucleotides align to TRBD2. Germline V gives CDR1 SGHAT, CDR2 FQNNGV. V gave up 5 bases and J gave up 7 bases; unmatched junction bases: 9. The length of the CDR3 is 15 residues.

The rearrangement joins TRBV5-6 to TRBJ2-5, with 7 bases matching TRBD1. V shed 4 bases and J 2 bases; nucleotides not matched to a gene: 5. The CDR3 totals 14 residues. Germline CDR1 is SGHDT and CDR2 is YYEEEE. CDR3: CASSPGTVQETQYF. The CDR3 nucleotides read TGTGCCAGCAGCCCCGGGACAGTACAAGAGACCCAGTACTTC.

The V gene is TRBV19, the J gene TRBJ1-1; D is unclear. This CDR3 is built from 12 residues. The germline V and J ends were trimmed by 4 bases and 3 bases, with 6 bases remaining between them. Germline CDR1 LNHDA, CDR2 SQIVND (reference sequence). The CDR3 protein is CASSTPDTEAFF. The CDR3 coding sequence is TGTGCCAGTAGTACCCCTGACACTGAAGCTTTCTTT. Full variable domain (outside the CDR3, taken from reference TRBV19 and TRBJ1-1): DGGITQSPKYLFRKEGQNVTLSCEQNLNHDAMYWYRQDPGQGLRLIYYSQIVNDFQKGDIAEGYSVSREKKESFPLTVTSAQKNPTAFYLCASSTPDTEAFFGQGTRLTVV.